This T cell receptor beta chain derives from a study of graft-versus-host responses after intestinal transplantation. Overall study: Uniformly, recipients were administered anti-thymocyte globulin induction with subsequent tacrolimus and steroids for 2 to 3 years.

This clone is labeled medium-sized. Findings and caveats of the study: GvH clones were found in recipient marrow; some appeared first in ileum or blood. Those patients showing graft-donor T cell macrochimerism displayed high graft-versus-host to host-versus-graft clonal ratios in allografts.

The table came from immunoSEQ multiplex PCR; TCRdb's copy has only in-frame clones and leaves some out. The table records fewer than 15,000 clones, roughly a third of them present only once. Responders (around 200,000, CFSE-labeled) were co-plated with around 200,000 irradiated, violet-dye-labeled stimulators. After the reaction, proliferating CFSE-low CD3+CD4+ and CD3+CD8+ responders were sorted. V was shortened by 0 bases and J by 7 bases, with 13 bases between the two germline ends. The CDR3 is made up of 15 amino acids. Germline-derived CDR1 and CDR2 are LNHNV and YYDKDF (reference sequence). This specimen was alloreactive CD8+ T cells from a mixed lymphocyte reaction culture, taken before intestinal transplant. Sample subset: CFSE-low proliferating T cells sorted from roughly six-day pre-transplant mixed lymphocyte reaction (GvH or HvG direction). The source of this sequence is a human patient who received an intestinal transplant. The J gene is TRBJ1-5, the V gene TRBV15; TRBD1 is a possible D gene (5 bases). The CDR3: CATSRDLGVEQPQHF. The CDR3 DNA follows: TGTGCCACCAGCAGAGATTTGGGGGTAGAGCAGCCCCAGCATTTT.